These 30 T cell receptor beta chains share one sample of origin, sequenced in a study of blood T cell repertoires in COVID-19. The table came from immunoSEQ multiplex PCR; TCRdb's copy has only in-frame clones and leaves some out. The data show about 160,000 clones, around 87% seen once. Source material: peripheral blood. The receptors stem from a man older than 75 with acute or convalescent COVID-19.

J is TRBJ2-5 and V is TRBV30; a weak D match, TRBD2 (7 bases). Germline V gene data show CDR1 as GTSNPN and CDR2 as SVGIG (reference sequence). V shed 2 bases and J shed 5 bases, with 15 bases lying between them. The CDR3 sequence is 14 residues long. CDR3 region: CAWSLGGGSETQYF. In DNA form, the CDR3 reads TGTGCCTGGAGTCTTGGGGGGGGCAGTGAGACCCAGTACTTC.

As DNA, the CDR3 is TGTGCCAGCAGTGAAGTAGCTAGCGCCGCTAGGTCCTACAATGAGCAGTTCTTC. This encodes CASSEVASAARSYNEQFF. The rearrangement uses TRBV6-1 and TRBJ2-1, with D perhaps matching TRBD2 (6 bases). The V gene lost 1 base and the J gene lost 1 base, with 17 bases spanning the gap. In germline, CDR1 is MNHNS, CDR2 SASEGT. The length of the CDR3 is 18 residues.

This clone was counted a single time. The CDR3 region is CASTRQINEKLFF. The CDR3 bases are TGTGCCAGCACTCGACAGATTAATGAAAAACTGTTTTTT. The chain combines TRBV28 with TRBJ1-4; weak D call: TRBD1 (5 bases). There are 13 residues in the CDR3. Trimming removed 7 bases from V and 4 bases from J, with 10 bases in between. Germline CDR1 is MDHEN and CDR2 is SYDVKM.

The chain couples TRBV7-2 to TRBJ1-5, with D tentatively TRBD1 (5 bases). CDR3 length: 15 amino acids. The V and J ends lost 1 base and 3 bases respectively, with 10 bases between them. Germline-derived CDR1 and CDR2 are SGHTA and FQGNSA. The CDR3 reads CASSLGGVINQPQHF. The CDR3 DNA is TGTGCCAGCAGCTTAGGGGGGGTGATCAATCAGCCCCAGCATTTT. Based on the CDR3 plus reference TRBV7-2 and TRBJ1-5, the full variable domain is GAGVSQSPSNKVTEKGKDVELRCDPISGHTALYWYRQSLGQGLEFLIYFQGNSAPDKSGLPSDRFSAERTGGSVSTLTIQRTQQEDSAVYLCASSLGGVINQPQHFGDGTRLSIL.

This chain uses TRBV5-1 with TRBJ1-2; 9 nucleotides line up with TRBD1. CDR1 and CDR2 (germline): SGHRS, YFSETQ. After removal of 4 bases from V and 5 bases from J, the junction contained 6 bases not matched to a gene. The CDR3 is made up of 14 amino acids. The CDR3 region is CASSLGTGPYGYTF. In DNA form, the CDR3 reads TGCGCCAGCAGCCTTGGGACAGGGCCGTATGGCTACACCTTC.

This chain links TRBV21-1 with TRBJ1-1; TRBD1, the table's D call, lacks a check against the DNA. TRBV21-1 is a listed pseudogene. The CDR3 covers 18 residues. DNA for the CDR3: TGTGCCAGCAGCAAAGGGGACAGGGACGGGTCGATGAACACTGAAGCTTTCTTT. It translates to CASSKGDRDGSMNTEAFF.

The rearrangement links TRBV13 to TRBJ2-4, with D unresolved. Germline V gene data show CDR1 as PRHDT and CDR2 as FYEKMQ (reference sequence). This CDR3 has 17 residues. The V gene lost 5 bases and the J gene lost 0 bases, with 17 bases spanning the gap. The CDR3 DNA sequence: TGTGCCAGCAGCCTAATAACCGAGCCCTTAGCCAAAAACATTCAGTACTTC. This encodes CASSLITEPLAKNIQYF. The variable domain in full, completed from reference TRBV13 and TRBJ2-4, reads AAGVIQSPRHLIKEKRETATLKCYPIPRHDTVYWYQQGPGQDPQFLISFYEKMQSDKGSIPDRFSAQQFSDYHSELNMSSLELGDSALYFCASSLITEPLAKNIQYFGAGTRLSVL.

This clone was seen a handful of times. The genes are TRBV7-9 and TRBJ2-1; TRBD1 aligns across 10 bases. Germline-derived CDR1 and CDR2 are SEHNR and FQNEAQ (reference sequence). Trimming cost V 3 bases and J 5 bases; bases outside gene matches: 7. The length of the CDR3 is 16 residues. The CDR3 region has the DNA TGTGCCAGCAGCTTTTTTAGGGACAGGGGCCACAATGAGCAGTTCTTC. Translated, it gives CASSFFRDRGHNEQFF. Drawing the rest from reference TRBV7-9 and TRBJ2-1, the complete variable domain is DTGVSQNPRHKITKRGQNVTFRCDPISEHNRLYWYRQTLGQGPEFLTYFQNEAQLEKSRLLSDRFSAERPKGSFSTLEIQRTEQGDSAMYLCASSFFRDRGHNEQFFGPGTRLTVL.

This clone occurred once. The chain is built from TRBV19 and TRBJ2-2; maybe TRBD1 (6 bases). CDR3 size: 15 residues. V lost 5 bases and J 6 bases, leaving 16 bases between the germline ends. Looked up from germline, CDR1 is LNHDA and CDR2 is SQIVND (reference sequence). Written as DNA, the CDR3 is TGTGCCAGTAGTCCCAGGGGAAAAACCGCCGGGGAGCTGTTTTTT. It specifies CASSPRGKTAGELFF. The full variable domain, in which reference TRBV19 and TRBJ2-2 provide the parts outside the CDR3, is DGGITQSPKYLFRKEGQNVTLSCEQNLNHDAMYWYRQDPGQGLRLIYYSQIVNDFQKGDIAEGYSVSREKKESFPLTVTSAQKNPTAFYLCASSPRGKTAGELFFGEGSRLTVL.

This rearrangement joins TRBV7-9 to TRBJ2-3; the match to TRBD2 covers 11 bases. The J segment lost 5 bases and the V segment lost 1 base, leaving 5 bases of the junction unmatched. CDR3 length: 16 residues. Per the germline V gene, CDR1 is SEHNR and CDR2 is FQNEAQ (reference sequence). This CDR3 is CASSLGLAGPGDTQYF. Here the CDR3 DNA reads TGTGCCAGCAGCTTAGGACTAGCGGGGCCGGGAGATACGCAGTATTTT.

This rearrangement joins TRBV28 to TRBJ1-4; D call uncertain. CDR3 size: 16 residues. CDR1 is MDHEN, CDR2 SYDVKM, per germline. V shed 2 bases and J shed 1 base, with 11 bases lying between them. CDR3 nucleotides: TGTGCCAGCAGTTTAACGATGGCAGGAACTAATGAAAAACTGTTTTTT. Its translation: CASSLTMAGTNEKLFF.

The V gene is TRBV6-2 or TRBV6-3, the J gene TRBJ1-1; D might be TRBD1 (5 bases). Between the trimmed V and J ends, which lost 6 bases and 1 base, there was a span of 12 bases. This CDR3 has 14 residues. CDR1 and CDR2 from the germline V gene are MNHEY and SVGEGT. The CDR3 bases are TGTGCCAGCAGCGAGCAGGGAGGGAACACTGAAGCTTTCTTT. Encoded protein: CASSEQGGNTEAFF.

The V gene is TRBV6-5, the J gene TRBJ1-2; tentatively, D is TRBD1 (5 bases). This CDR3 has 13 amino acids. V gave up 11 bases and J gave up 4 bases, with 17 bases separating them. CDR1 and CDR2 from the germline V gene are MNHEY and SVGAGI. For the CDR3, the DNA is TGTGCCTGCGGGACTCCGAAGAGCTATGGCTACACCTTC. It is translated as CACGTPKSYGYTF.

This chain connects TRBV6-6 to TRBJ1-1; D unclear. Germline CDR1 MNHNY, CDR2 SVGAGI (reference sequence). The V end was cut by 0 bases, the J end by 5 bases, with 10 bases between. The CDR3 runs to 14 residues. The CDR3 nucleotides read TGTGCCAGCAGTTACTCGGTCCAGTCTACTGAAGCTTTCTTT. Its protein is CASSYSVQSTEAFF.

The CDR3 bases are TGTGCCAGTAGTAGTTCTCGAGGATCCGGGGAGCTGTTTTTT. This translates into CASSSSRGSGELFF. V usage is TRBV19 and J usage is TRBJ2-2; D uncertain. Trimming took 4 bases from V and 6 from J, leaving 12 bases between them. The CDR3 contains 14 residues. The germline CDR1 and CDR2 sequences are LNHDA and SQIVND (reference sequence).

The DNA of the CDR3 is TGCAGCGTTGCGGTTTGGAGCTCCTACAATGAGCAGTTCTTC. Amino acids: CSVAVWSSYNEQFF. The chain uses TRBV29-1 and TRBJ2-1; D uncertain. Germline V CDR1 and CDR2: SQVTM, ANQGSEA. The CDR3 extends over 14 amino acids. Trimming took off 4 bases at V and 0 bases at J, with 10 bases between the two ends.

This clone was seen just once. This chain joins TRBV5-4 and TRBJ2-1; D perhaps matches TRBD1 (6 bases). From germline, CDR1 is SGHNT and CDR2 YYREEE (reference sequence). CDR3 length equals 15 residues. V lost 0 bases to trimming and J lost 0 bases, with 7 bases between them. CDR3 sequence: CASSLEGGSYNEQFF. The CDR3 DNA sequence: TGTGCCAGCAGCTTGGAAGGGGGCTCCTACAATGAGCAGTTCTTC.

CDR3 amino acids: CASSQVRQGQPQHF. As DNA, the CDR3 is TGTGCCAGCAGCCAAGTACGACAGGGCCAGCCCCAGCATTTT. V is TRBV3-1 (or the pseudogene TRBV3-2) and J is TRBJ1-5; TRBD1 matches 7 bases. The CDR3 covers 14 residues. Germline V gene sequence: CDR1 LGHDT, CDR2 YNNKEL (reference sequence). The V segment lost 1 base and the J segment 7 bases; nucleotides outside the gene matches: 4.

The chain uses TRBV30 and TRBJ1-5; D gene ambiguous. Germline lookup yields CDR1 GTSNPN and CDR2 SVGIG (reference sequence). Trimming removed 2 bases at V and 4 bases at J, with 15 bases between. This CDR3 is 15 amino acids long. In nucleotides, the CDR3 is TGTGCCTGGAGTCCATCAGGTAGAGTTAATCAGCCCCAGCATTTT. It is translated as CAWSPSGRVNQPQHF.

This chain uses TRBV19 with TRBJ2-1, with TRBD1 matching over 7 bases. CDR1 is LNHDA, CDR2 SQIVND, per germline (reference sequence). V shed 6 bases and J 0 bases; nucleotides not matched to a gene: 8. The CDR3 has 16 residues. The CDR3 protein is CASRQGVASSYNEQFF. CDR3 sequence (DNA): TGTGCCAGTAGGCAGGGGGTGGCGAGCTCCTACAATGAGCAGTTCTTC.

This rearrangement joins TRBV5-5 to TRBJ1-5, with unresolved D. Germline V gene lookup returns CDR1 SGHKS and CDR2 YYEKEE (reference sequence). This CDR3 spans 15 amino acids. V lost 0 bases to trimming and J lost 0 bases, with 7 bases between them. CDR3 sequence (DNA): TGTGCCAGCAGCTTGGCCGTTTATAGCAATCAGCCCCAGCATTTT. Translating it yields CASSLAVYSNQPQHF.

The rearrangement uses TRBV19 and TRBJ1-3; D gene uncertain. This CDR3 contains 14 residues. Trimming removed 10 bases from V and 0 bases from J, with 13 bases in between. Germline CDR1 is LNHDA and CDR2 is SQIVND (reference sequence). The CDR3 is CATHTKPSGNTIYF. DNA for the CDR3: TGTGCCACCCACACAAAACCCTCTGGAAACACCATATATTTT.

The CDR3 DNA is TGTGCCAGCAGGACGACAGGGGGAGAAAACGAGCAGTACTTC. Its protein product is CASRTTGGENEQYF. This rearrangement joins TRBV28 to TRBJ2-7, with TRBD1 matching over 9 bases. Germline V CDR1 and CDR2: MDHEN, SYDVKM. Unmatched junction bases numbered 8, after V lost 6 bases and J lost 5 bases. The CDR3 length is 14 residues.

V usage is TRBV19 and J usage is TRBJ2-1; TRBD2 aligns across 10 bases. The germline V gene encodes CDR1 LNHDA and CDR2 SQIVND (reference sequence). V shed 3 bases, J shed 1 base, and the junction held 12 bases outside the gene matches. The CDR3 has 19 amino acids. The CDR3 DNA is TGTGCCAGTAGTATCTCCCAGCGGGGGGGGCCTTATTCCTACAATGAGCAGTTCTTC. This sequence encodes CASSISQRGGPYSYNEQFF.

The chain recombines TRBV5-4 with TRBJ2-7, with TRBD1 matching over 10 bases. From germline, CDR1 is SGHNT and CDR2 YYREEE (reference sequence). J gave up 6 bases and V 1 base, and 7 bases lay outside the gene matches. The CDR3 covers 15 residues. The CDR3 reads CASSLRWGQGSEQYF. DNA of the CDR3: TGTGCCAGCAGCTTGCGTTGGGGACAGGGGTCCGAGCAGTACTTC.

This chain links TRBV25-1 with TRBJ2-5; possibly TRBD1 for D (6 bases). The CDR3 covers 16 residues. CDR1 and CDR2 from the germline V gene are MGHDK and SYGVNS. V was cut by 3 bases and J by 5 bases, with 19 bases left in between. CDR3: CASSDGGSRGLETQYF. CDR3 DNA sequence: TGTGCCAGCAGTGATGGGGGTAGCAGGGGTTTGGAGACCCAGTACTTC. Variable domain in full (rest from reference TRBV25-1 and TRBJ2-5): EADIYQTPRYLVIGTGKKITLECSQTMGHDKMYWYQQDPGMELHLIHYSYGVNSTEKGDLSSESTVSRIRTEHFPLTLESARPSHTSQYLCASSDGGSRGLETQYFGPGTRLLVL.

J is TRBJ1-2 and V is TRBV28, with D perhaps matching TRBD1 (6 bases). The CDR3 has 12 residues. Germline values: CDR1 MDHEN, CDR2 SYDVKM. V was pared by 6 bases and J by 7 bases, with 12 bases between. DNA of the CDR3: TGTGCCAGCAGGGGGACATTTTTTGGCTACACCTTC. Translated, it gives CASRGTFFGYTF.

Only a few counts were recorded for this clone. This sequence joins TRBV7-3 and TRBJ2-7; TRBD2 matches at 9 bases. Per germline, CDR1 SGHTA and CDR2 FQGTGA. CDR3 size: 15 residues. J was trimmed by 3 bases and V by 2 bases; bases with no gene match: 5. The CDR3 DNA follows: TGTGCCAGCAGCTTAGGTAGCGGGAGAGACTACGAGCAGTACTTC. Translation gives CASSLGSGRDYEQYF. The complete variable domain, with remaining parts taken from reference TRBV7-3 and TRBJ2-7, reads GAGVSQTPSNKVTEKGKYVELRCDPISGHTALYWYRQSLGQGPEFLIYFQGTGAADDSGLPNDRFFAVRPEGSVSTLKIQRTERGDSAVYLCASSLGSGRDYEQYFGPGTRLTVT.

This clone was observed a handful of times. The rearrangement joins TRBV2 to TRBJ1-2, with TRBD1 identical over 8 bases. With 3 bases clipped from V and 8 bases from J, the junction kept 5 bases outside the gene matches. Germline V gene sequence: CDR1 SNHLY, CDR2 FYNNEI. The CDR3 extends over 13 amino acids. DNA for the CDR3: TGTGCCAGCAGTGAGACAGGGGTGGGAGGCTACACCTTC. Amino acids: CASSETGVGGYTF.

The rearrangement joins TRBV18 to TRBJ2-1, with D perhaps matching TRBD1 (6 bases). V was trimmed by 3 bases and J by 0 bases, leaving 9 bases between them. The CDR3 loop spans 15 amino acids. Germline loops: CDR1 KGHSH, CDR2 LQKENI. CDR3 sequence: CASSPTGGSYNEQFF. The CDR3 nucleotides read TGTGCCAGCTCACCGACAGGAGGCTCCTACAATGAGCAGTTCTTC.